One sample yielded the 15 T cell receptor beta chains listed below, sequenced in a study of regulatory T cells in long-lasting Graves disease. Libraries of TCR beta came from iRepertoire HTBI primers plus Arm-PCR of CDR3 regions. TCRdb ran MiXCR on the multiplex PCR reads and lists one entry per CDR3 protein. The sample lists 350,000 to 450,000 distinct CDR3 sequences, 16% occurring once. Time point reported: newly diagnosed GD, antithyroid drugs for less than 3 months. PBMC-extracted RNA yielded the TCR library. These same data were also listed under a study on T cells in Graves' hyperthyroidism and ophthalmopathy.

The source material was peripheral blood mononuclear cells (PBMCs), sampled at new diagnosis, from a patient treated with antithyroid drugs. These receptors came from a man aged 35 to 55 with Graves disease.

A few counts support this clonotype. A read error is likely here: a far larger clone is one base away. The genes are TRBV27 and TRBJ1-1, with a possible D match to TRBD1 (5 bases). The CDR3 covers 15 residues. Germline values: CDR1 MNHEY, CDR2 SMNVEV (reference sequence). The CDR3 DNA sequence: TGTGTCAGCGGTGAGGTGAGCGGGGGGAACACTGAAGCTTTCTTT. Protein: CVSGEVSGGNTEAFF.

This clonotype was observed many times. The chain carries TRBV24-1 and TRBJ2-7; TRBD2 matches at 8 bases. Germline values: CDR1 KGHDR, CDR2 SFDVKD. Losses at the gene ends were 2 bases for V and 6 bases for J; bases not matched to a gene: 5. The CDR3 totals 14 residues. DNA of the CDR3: TGTGCCACCAGTGATTCCGGGGGGGCCCGCGAGCAGTACTTC. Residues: CATSDSGGAREQYF.

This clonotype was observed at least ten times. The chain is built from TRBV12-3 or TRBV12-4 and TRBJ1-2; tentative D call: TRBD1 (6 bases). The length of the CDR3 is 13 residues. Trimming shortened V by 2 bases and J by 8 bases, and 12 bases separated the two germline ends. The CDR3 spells CASSLRGGTGYTF. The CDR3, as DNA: TGTGCCAGCAGTTTAAGGGGGGGGACCGGCTACACCTTC.

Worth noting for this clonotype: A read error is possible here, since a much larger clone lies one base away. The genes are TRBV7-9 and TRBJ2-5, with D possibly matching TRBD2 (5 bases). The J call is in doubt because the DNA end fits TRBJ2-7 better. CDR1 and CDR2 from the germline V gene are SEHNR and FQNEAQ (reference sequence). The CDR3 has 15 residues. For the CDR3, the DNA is TGTGCCAGCAGCTTACGGGGATGGGAAACCTACGAGCAGTACTTC. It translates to CASSLRGWETYEQYF.

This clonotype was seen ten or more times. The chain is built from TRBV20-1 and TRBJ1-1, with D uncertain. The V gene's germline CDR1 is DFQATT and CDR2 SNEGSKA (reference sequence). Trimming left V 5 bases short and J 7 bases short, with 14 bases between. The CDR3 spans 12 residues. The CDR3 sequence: CSARRRTDEAFF. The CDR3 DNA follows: TGCAGTGCTCGAAGACGGACTGATGAAGCTTTCTTT.

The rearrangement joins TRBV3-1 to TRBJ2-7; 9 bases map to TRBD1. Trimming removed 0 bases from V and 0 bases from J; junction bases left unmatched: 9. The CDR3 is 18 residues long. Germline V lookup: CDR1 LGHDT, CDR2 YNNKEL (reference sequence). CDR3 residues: CASSQDPTGGRSSYEQYF. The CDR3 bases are TGTGCCAGCAGCCAAGACCCGACAGGGGGTCGAAGCTCCTACGAGCAGTACTTC.

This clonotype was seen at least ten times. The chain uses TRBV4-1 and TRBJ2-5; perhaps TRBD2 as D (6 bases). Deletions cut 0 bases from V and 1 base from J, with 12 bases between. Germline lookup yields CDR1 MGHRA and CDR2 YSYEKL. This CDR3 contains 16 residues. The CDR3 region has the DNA TGCGCCAGCAGCCAAGATGGAGGGGTCAGCCAAGAGACCCAGTACTTC. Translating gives CASSQDGGVSQETQYF.

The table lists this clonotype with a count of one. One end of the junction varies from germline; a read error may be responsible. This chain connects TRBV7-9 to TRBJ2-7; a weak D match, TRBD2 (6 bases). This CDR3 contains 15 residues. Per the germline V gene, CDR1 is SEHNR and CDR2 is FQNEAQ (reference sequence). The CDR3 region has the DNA TGCGCCAGCAGCCGAGCTCCCGGGAGCTCCTACGAGCAGTACTTC. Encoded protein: CASSRAPGSSYEQYF.

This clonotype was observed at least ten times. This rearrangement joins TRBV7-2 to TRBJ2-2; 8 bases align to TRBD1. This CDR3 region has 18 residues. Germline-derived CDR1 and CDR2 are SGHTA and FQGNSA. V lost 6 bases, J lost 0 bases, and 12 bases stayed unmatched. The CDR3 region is CASSSGQGSITNTGELFF. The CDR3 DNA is TGTGCCAGCAGTTCAGGACAGGGTAGCATAACGAACACCGGGGAGCTGTTTTTT.

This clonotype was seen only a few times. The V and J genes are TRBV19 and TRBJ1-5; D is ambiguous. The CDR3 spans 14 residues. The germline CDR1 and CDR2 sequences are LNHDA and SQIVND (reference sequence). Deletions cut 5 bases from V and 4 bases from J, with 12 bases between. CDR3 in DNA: TGTGCCAGTAGTCAAGGTGGTCCGAATCAGCCCCAGCATTTT. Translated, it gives CASSQGGPNQPQHF.

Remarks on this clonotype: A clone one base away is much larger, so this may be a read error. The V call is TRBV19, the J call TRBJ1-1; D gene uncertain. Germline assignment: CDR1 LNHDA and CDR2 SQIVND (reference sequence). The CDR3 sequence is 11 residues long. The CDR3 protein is CASKVNTEASF. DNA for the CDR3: TGTGCCAGTAAGGTGAACACTGAAGCTTCCTTT.

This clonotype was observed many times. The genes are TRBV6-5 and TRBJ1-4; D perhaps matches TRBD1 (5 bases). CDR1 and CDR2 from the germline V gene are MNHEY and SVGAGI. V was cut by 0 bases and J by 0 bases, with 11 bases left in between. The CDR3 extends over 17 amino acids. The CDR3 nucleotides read TGTGCCAGCAGTTACTCCGGCAGGGCAGCAACTAATGAAAAACTGTTTTTT. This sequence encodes CASSYSGRAATNEKLFF.

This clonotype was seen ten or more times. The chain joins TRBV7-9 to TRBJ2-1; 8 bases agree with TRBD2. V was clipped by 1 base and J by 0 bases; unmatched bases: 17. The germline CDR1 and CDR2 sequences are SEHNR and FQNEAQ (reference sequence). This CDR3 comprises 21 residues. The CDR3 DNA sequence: TGTGCCAGCAGCTTAGGATTGTTCGGGACTAGGCCGATTAGCTCCTACAATGAGCAGTTCTTC. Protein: CASSLGLFGTRPISSYNEQFF.

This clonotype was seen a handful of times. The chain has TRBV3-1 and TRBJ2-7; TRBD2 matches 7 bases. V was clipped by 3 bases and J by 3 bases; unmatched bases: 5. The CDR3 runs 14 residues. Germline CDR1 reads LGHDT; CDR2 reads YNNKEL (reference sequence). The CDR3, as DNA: TGTGCCAGCAGCCAGACTAGCCGACGCTACGAGCAGTACTTC. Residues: CASSQTSRRYEQYF.

The CDR3 DNA follows: TGTGCCACCAGCAGAGATAACCGGATGTATTCGGGAAACACCATATATTTT. This encodes CATSRDNRMYSGNTIYF. The chain joins TRBV15 to TRBJ1-3; the D is unclear. The CDR3 consists of 17 residues. Germline CDR1 and CDR2: LNHNV and YYDKDF (reference sequence). Trimming took off 0 bases at V and 4 bases at J, with 16 bases between the two ends.